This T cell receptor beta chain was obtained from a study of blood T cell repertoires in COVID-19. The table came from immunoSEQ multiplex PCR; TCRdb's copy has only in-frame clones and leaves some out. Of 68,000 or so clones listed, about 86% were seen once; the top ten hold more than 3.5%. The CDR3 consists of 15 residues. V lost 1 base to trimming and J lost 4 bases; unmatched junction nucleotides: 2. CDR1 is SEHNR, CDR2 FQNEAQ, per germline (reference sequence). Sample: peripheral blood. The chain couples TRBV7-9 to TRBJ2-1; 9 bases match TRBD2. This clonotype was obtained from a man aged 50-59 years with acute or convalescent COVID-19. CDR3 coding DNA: TGTGCCAGCAGCTTAGGGACTAGCGTATACAATGAGCAGTTCTTC. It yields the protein CASSLGTSVYNEQFF.